This TCR beta chain was profiled in a study of chemoradiotherapy in HPV16-positive cancers. The CDR3 runs 12 residues. In germline, CDR1 is MDHEN, CDR2 SYDVKM. Trimming left V 8 bases short and J 2 bases short, with 9 bases between. This table comes from immunoSEQ multiplex PCR, and its TCRdb copy is limited to in-frame clones, with some not included. The sample holds tens of thousands of clones, about 80% seen once. There are a few counts of this clone. The clonotype originates from a human donor with HPV-associated anogenital cancer. The rearrangement uses TRBV28 and TRBJ1-2; unclear D gene. This specimen consisted of blood, obtained from a patient who underwent chemoradiotherapy. In nucleotides, the CDR3 is TGTGCCAGCGGTACTGTGAACTATGGCTACACCTTC. This translates into CASGTVNYGYTF.